The 24 T cell receptor beta chains below come from one sample, sequenced in a study of CD8 T cells in Susac syndrome. Reverse transcription used about 0.45 to 1 ug RNA and random hexamers. MiXCR was run by TCRdb on the immunoSEQ multiplex PCR reads, yielding one entry per CDR3 protein. The table includes approximately 190,000 distinct CDR3 sequences, approximately 93% detected once. The source material was CD4+ T cells from PBMCs. The receptor source for this set is a human donor in good health.

The chain has TRBV29-1 and TRBJ2-3; no firm D call. V dropped 4 bases and J dropped 6 bases, with 11 bases sitting between them. CDR3 length: 12 amino acids. The germline gives CDR1 SQVTM, CDR2 ANQGSEA. CDR3 in amino acids: CSVAQLADTQYF. For the CDR3, the DNA is TGCAGCGTTGCCCAGCTGGCGGATACGCAGTATTTT.

The rearrangement joins TRBV6-1 to TRBJ2-5; D not resolved. This CDR3 has 17 amino acids. Germline-derived CDR1 and CDR2 are MNHNS and SASEGT. With 8 bases removed from V and 2 bases from J, the gap between germline ends came to 24 bases. CDR3 sequence reads: CASDFWAAASNQETQYF. CDR3 DNA sequence: TGTGCCAGCGACTTTTGGGCCGCCGCCTCGAATCAAGAGACCCAGTACTTC.

Only a few counts were recorded for this clonotype. The chain uses TRBV18 and TRBJ1-5; D is undetermined. V dropped 3 bases and J dropped 0 bases, with 3 bases sitting between them. CDR1 and CDR2 from the germline V gene are KGHSH and LQKENI. This CDR3 has 13 amino acids. For the CDR3, the DNA is TGTGCCAGCTCACCCGGTAGCAATCAGCCCCAGCATTTT. The encoded protein is CASSPGSNQPQHF.

The chain is built from TRBV6-2 or TRBV6-3 and TRBJ2-3; D gene unclear. CDR3 length: 14 residues. Germline V gives CDR1 MNHEY, CDR2 SVGEGT. V shed 2 bases and J shed 1 base, with 7 bases lying between them. The CDR3 nucleotides are TGTGCCAGCAGTTACGGGTGGGGCACAGATACGCAGTATTTT. Its translation is CASSYGWGTDTQYF.

The chain links TRBV3-1 to TRBJ1-1; D may be TRBD1 (5 bases). This CDR3 is 13 amino acids long. V was cut by 3 bases and J by 6 bases, with 11 bases left in between. The germline V gene encodes CDR1 LGHDT and CDR2 YNNKEL (reference sequence). CDR3 coding DNA: TGTGCCAGCAGCCAGGGGGTTAGGGCTGAAGCTTTCTTT. It specifies CASSQGVRAEAFF.

This clonotype was recorded only once. J is TRBJ2-7 and V is TRBV30; maybe TRBD1 (5 bases). CDR1 and CDR2 (germline): GTSNPN, SVGIG (reference sequence). This CDR3 spans 13 amino acids. V lost 4 bases and J lost 0, with 10 bases in between. DNA for the CDR3: TGTGCCTGGAAGGGCAGGGACTCCTACGAGCAGTACTTC. Translating it yields CAWKGRDSYEQYF.

V gene TRBV6-5 combines with J gene TRBJ1-2; 7 bases agree with TRBD1. Germline-derived CDR1 and CDR2 are MNHEY and SVGAGI. This CDR3 has 15 amino acids. J gave up 6 bases and V 0 bases, and 7 bases lay outside the gene matches. Here the CDR3 reads CASSYSTAGGDGYTF. CDR3 nucleotides: TGTGCCAGCAGTTACTCGACGGCAGGGGGGGATGGCTACACCTTC.

The V call is TRBV3-1, the J call TRBJ1-2; D unclear. V was pared by 1 base and J by 4 bases, with 13 bases between. The germline gives CDR1 LGHDT, CDR2 YNNKEL (reference sequence). This CDR3 region has 15 residues. The CDR3, as DNA: TGTGCCAGCAGCCAAGGGGCGACTCCAACCTATGGCTACACCTTC. It specifies CASSQGATPTYGYTF.

The genes are TRBV18 and TRBJ2-3, with 9 positions matching TRBD1. The CDR3 loop spans 13 amino acids. Germline V gives CDR1 KGHSH, CDR2 LQKENI. V lost 4 bases to trimming and J lost 6 bases; unmatched junction nucleotides: 2. The CDR3 DNA is TGTGCCAGCTCACGACAGGGGGAGGATACGCAGTATTTT. Translated: CASSRQGEDTQYF. The full variable domain, with the rest looked up from reference TRBV18 and TRBJ2-3, is NAGVMQNPRHLVRRRGQEARLRCSPMKGHSHVYWYRQLPEEGLKFMVYLQKENIIDESGMPKERFSAEFPKEGPSILRIQQVVRGDSAAYFCASSRQGEDTQYFGPGTRLTVL.

This clonotype has only one observation. V gene TRBV13 combines with J gene TRBJ1-1; tentative D call: TRBD1 (5 bases). V dropped 5 bases and J dropped 1 base, with 17 bases sitting between them. Germline V CDR1 and CDR2: PRHDT, FYEKMQ (reference sequence). The CDR3 extends over 16 amino acids. This CDR3 is CASSPRGEGANTEAFF. CDR3 sequence (DNA): TGTGCCAGCAGCCCCCGAGGGGAAGGGGCGAACACTGAAGCTTTCTTT.

This chain uses TRBV5-1 with TRBJ2-5; D gene uncertain. Germline-derived CDR1 and CDR2 are SGHRS and YFSETQ. V lost 10 bases and J 2 bases, leaving 12 bases between the germline ends. The CDR3 length is 12 residues. The CDR3 DNA follows: TGCGCCGGACGGCAGCAACAAGAGACCCAGTACTTC. Encoded protein: CAGRQQQETQYF.

The chain uses TRBV2 and TRBJ2-3; TRBD2 is a possible D gene (8 bases). The CDR3 runs to 17 residues. Germline V CDR1 and CDR2: SNHLY, FYNNEI. Trimming left V 3 bases short and J 7 bases short, with 23 bases between. CDR3 nucleotides: TGTGCCAGCAGTGATTTAATAGCGGGGAGGGGGCTAAATACGCAGTATTTT. As protein: CASSDLIAGRGLNTQYF.

J is TRBJ1-2 and V is TRBV7-8; 11 nucleotides match TRBD1. CDR1 SGHVS and CDR2 FQNEAQ come from the germline V gene. V trimming: 0 bases; J trimming: 0 bases; junction bases outside the gene matches: 0. This CDR3 spans 16 amino acids. The CDR3 coding sequence is TGTGCCAGCAGCTTAGCGGGACAGGGGGCTAACTATGGCTACACCTTC. This translates into CASSLAGQGANYGYTF.

V and J are TRBV28 and TRBJ2-3, with D perhaps matching TRBD1 or TRBD2 (5 bases each). The V end lost 5 bases, the J end lost 5 bases, and 14 bases lay between the germline ends. The CDR3 totals 14 residues. Per the germline V gene, CDR1 is MDHEN and CDR2 is SYDVKM. CDR3 nucleotides: TGTGCCAGCAGTCTCGAGGGGCTAAGAGATACGCAGTATTTT. As protein: CASSLEGLRDTQYF.

The chain is built from TRBV5-1 and TRBJ2-2, with D perhaps TRBD2 (5 bases). The germline gives CDR1 SGHRS, CDR2 YFSETQ. Trimming removed 3 bases at V and 6 bases at J, with 18 bases between. The CDR3 spans 16 residues. As DNA, the CDR3 is TGCGCCAGCAGCTCTGGAGGTGGAATCTCCGCCGGGGAGCTGTTTTTT. It codes for CASSSGGGISAGELFF.

The J gene is TRBJ1-1, the V gene TRBV29-1, with TRBD1 identical over 8 bases. Unmatched junction bases numbered 4, after V lost 3 bases and J lost 1 base. The CDR3 runs 14 residues. Per the germline V gene, CDR1 is SQVTM and CDR2 is ANQGSEA. This CDR3 reads CSVDRGTGNTEAFF. The CDR3 nucleotides read TGCAGCGTTGACCGCGGGACAGGGAACACTGAAGCTTTCTTT. The full variable domain, completed using reference TRBV29-1 and TRBJ1-1, is SAVISQKPSRDICQRGTSLTIQCQVDSQVTMMFWYRQQPGQSLTLIATANQGSEATYESGFVIDKFPISRPNLTFSTLTVSNMSPEDSSIYLCSVDRGTGNTEAFFGQGTRLTVV.

The chain employs TRBV6-5 and TRBJ2-5, with 10 bases identical to TRBD2. V lost 7 bases and J lost 2; bases outside the gene matches: 4. The CDR3 spans 14 residues. CDR1 and CDR2 from the germline V gene are MNHEY and SVGAGI. CDR3 in amino acids: CASTPGLAQETQYF. DNA for the CDR3: TGTGCCAGCACTCCGGGACTAGCGCAAGAGACCCAGTACTTC.

The CDR3 loop reads CASSPPTGLETQYF. For the CDR3, the DNA is TGTGCCAGCTCACCACCTACAGGGTTGGAGACCCAGTACTTC. The V and J genes are TRBV18 and TRBJ2-5, with D maybe TRBD1 (6 bases). Germline-derived CDR1 and CDR2 are KGHSH and LQKENI. CDR3 length: 14 residues. With 0 bases removed from V and 5 bases from J, the gap between germline ends came to 10 bases.

CDR3 sequence (DNA): TGCAGCGTTGGGTCAGGGCCTGGAGGCTACACCTTC. Amino acids: CSVGSGPGGYTF. This chain links TRBV29-1 with TRBJ1-2; TRBD1 is a possible D gene (5 bases). The V gene's germline CDR1 is SQVTM and CDR2 ANQGSEA. There are 12 residues in the CDR3. Trimming stripped 4 bases from V and 8 bases from J, with 14 bases between.

V gene TRBV3-1 combines with J gene TRBJ2-2; D may be TRBD2 (5 bases). This CDR3 region has 13 residues. Germline V gives CDR1 LGHDT, CDR2 YNNKEL (reference sequence). V was pared by 3 bases and J by 3 bases, with 5 bases between. DNA of the CDR3: TGTGCCAGCAGCCAGGGAGACACCGGGGAGCTGTTTTTT. Encoded protein: CASSQGDTGELFF.

This chain links TRBV28 with TRBJ1-5, with a tentative D call TRBD1 (5 bases). The CDR3 is 16 residues long. Germline V gene lookup returns CDR1 MDHEN and CDR2 SYDVKM. The V and J ends lost 6 bases and 3 bases respectively, with 18 bases between them. The CDR3 DNA follows: TGTGCCAGCAGCATCCCGGCAGGGCTGCACAATCAGCCCCAGCATTTT. It specifies CASSIPAGLHNQPQHF.

The J gene is TRBJ1-1, the V gene TRBV29-1; D is unresolved. V lost 2 bases and J 1 base, leaving 8 bases between the germline ends. The germline V gene has CDR1 SQVTM and CDR2 ANQGSEA. The CDR3 spans 13 residues. The CDR3 DNA follows: TGCAGCGTTGAACGGACCCAGAACACTGAAGCTTTCTTT. This encodes CSVERTQNTEAFF.

The chain links TRBV6-5 to TRBJ2-5, with D perhaps matching TRBD1 (6 bases). Germline V gives CDR1 MNHEY, CDR2 SVGAGI. V shed 2 bases and J shed 0 bases, with 22 bases lying between them. This CDR3 has 19 residues. CDR3 amino acids: CASSYTGQKWRSHQETQYF. The DNA for the CDR3 is TGTGCCAGCAGTTACACTGGACAGAAATGGAGAAGTCACCAAGAGACCCAGTACTTC.

This clonotype was seen a few times. The chain combines TRBV29-1 with TRBJ2-7; no firm D call. CDR3 length equals 12 residues. The V end lost 6 bases, the J end lost 3 bases, and 12 bases lay between the germline ends. Germline V CDR1 and CDR2: SQVTM, ANQGSEA. CDR3 DNA sequence: TGCAGCGTCGGGTTTGGGGTCTACGAGCAGTACTTC. Its protein is CSVGFGVYEQYF.